One and the same sample provided the 16 T cell receptor beta chains below, sequenced in a study of cytomegalovirus exposure and HLA in healthy donors. The PCR contained 60 Vbeta and 13 Jbeta primers. Here immunoSEQ multiplex PCR was the method, and the copy in TCRdb shows in-frame clones only, minus some. The sample lists some 110,000 clones; around 65% were seen once. Sequencing was performed on PBMCs. These receptors were taken from a man younger than 35 in good health and CMV-seronegative.

The chain carries TRBV19 and TRBJ1-2; perhaps TRBD1 as D (5 bases). The CDR3 covers 17 residues. Germline CDR1 and CDR2: LNHDA and SQIVND (reference sequence). Trimming shortened V by 0 bases and J by 8 bases, and 22 bases separated the two germline ends. The CDR3 DNA is TGTGCCAGTAGTATAGATCTTGCGGGACGGGGGAGAGAAGGCTACACCTTC. Encoded protein: CASSIDLAGRGREGYTF.

A few counts support this clone. The V call is TRBV5-6, the J call TRBJ1-6; D possibly corresponds to TRBD1 (6 bases). From germline, CDR1 is SGHDT and CDR2 YYEEEE. This CDR3 comprises 15 residues. V was clipped by 3 bases and J by 10 bases, with 17 bases between them. This chain's CDR3 is CASSSTGLEWSPLHF. Here the CDR3 DNA reads TGTGCCAGCAGCTCTACAGGGTTAGAGTGGTCACCCCTCCACTTT.

The count of this clone is one. Written as DNA, the CDR3 is TGTGCCAGCAGCGTACCCGGGGTCCTCAACTATGGCTACACCTTC. Translation: CASSVPGVLNYGYTF. The chain couples TRBV9 to TRBJ1-2; no clear D. The CDR3 is 15 amino acids. Per germline, CDR1 SGDLS and CDR2 YYNGEE. V was clipped by 1 base and J by 2 bases, with 12 bases between them.

DNA of the CDR3: TGTGCCAGCAGTCCAAACAGGGTCTCCTACGAGCAGTACTTC. Amino acid sequence: CASSPNRVSYEQYF. The chain has TRBV6-5 and TRBJ2-5, with D perhaps matching TRBD1 (6 bases). The last part of the DNA fits TRBJ2-7 better; the J call may be wrong. The germline V gene encodes CDR1 MNHEY and CDR2 SVGAGI. CDR3 length: 14 residues.

Here the CDR3 reads CASSDRVNTGELFF. The CDR3, as DNA: TGCGCCAGCAGTGACAGGGTGAACACCGGGGAGCTGTTTTTT. The chain employs TRBV10-1 and TRBJ2-2; possibly TRBD1 for D (5 bases). The CDR3 contains 14 residues. Germline CDR1 WNHNN, CDR2 SYGVQD (reference sequence). Trimming stripped 3 bases from V and 1 base from J, with 6 bases between.

J is TRBJ2-2 and V is TRBV5-1, with 14 bases identical to TRBD2. Trimming took 5 bases from V and 4 from J; bases not matched to a gene: 13. CDR3 length: 19 residues. Germline V gene lookup returns CDR1 SGHRS and CDR2 YFSETQ. The chain's CDR3 is CASRFGLAGGLSSTGELFF. CDR3 DNA: TGCGCCAGCAGATTCGGACTAGCGGGAGGATTAAGTAGCACCGGGGAGCTGTTTTTT.

This chain joins TRBV27 and TRBJ2-7; 8 nucleotides match TRBD1. This CDR3 spans 15 amino acids. The germline V gene has CDR1 MNHEY and CDR2 SMNVEV (reference sequence). With 3 bases clipped from V and 1 base from J, the junction kept 5 bases outside the gene matches. CDR3 protein: CASSLGTGFSYEQYF. CDR3 DNA: TGTGCCAGCAGTTTGGGGACAGGTTTTTCCTACGAGCAGTACTTC.

The V and J genes are TRBV28 and TRBJ1-5; D remains ambiguous. The V gene lost 7 bases and the J gene lost 4 bases, with 17 bases spanning the gap. The CDR3 runs to 15 residues. Germline-derived CDR1 and CDR2 are MDHEN and SYDVKM. CDR3 in DNA: TGTGCCAGCAACGTCGGTGCTCTGATAAATCAGCCCCAGCATTTT. It is translated as CASNVGALINQPQHF.

This chain uses TRBV5-4 with TRBJ2-3; tentatively, D is TRBD1 (6 bases). Between the trimmed V and J ends, which lost 0 bases and 2 bases, there was a span of 10 bases. This CDR3 has 15 residues. CDR1 and CDR2 (germline): SGHNT, YYREEE (reference sequence). Here the CDR3 reads CASSLVNRVTDTQYF. CDR3 DNA: TGTGCCAGCAGCTTGGTAAACAGGGTCACAGATACGCAGTATTTT.

The V gene is TRBV6-1, the J gene TRBJ2-3, with 13 bases identical to TRBD2. The CDR3 is 16 residues long. J lost 5 bases, V lost 2 bases, and 4 bases had no gene match. In germline, CDR1 is MNHNS, CDR2 SASEGT. The CDR3 coding sequence is TGTGCCAGCAGTGAAACTAGCGGGAGGGCCGAAGATACGCAGTATTTT. This codes for CASSETSGRAEDTQYF.

J is TRBJ2-4 and V is TRBV28; 7 bases fit TRBD1. Germline loops: CDR1 MDHEN, CDR2 SYDVKM. The CDR3 runs to 19 residues. V was pared by 3 bases and J by 0 bases, with 14 bases of the junction left unmatched. The CDR3 DNA reads TGTGCCAGCAGTTTGGCCCCGAATCAGAGGGGGCTAGCCAAAAACATTCAGTACTTC. Protein sequence: CASSLAPNQRGLAKNIQYF.

This clone was seen a few times. The genes are TRBV5-1 and TRBJ2-7; no clear D. V lost 0 bases to trimming and J lost 0 bases, with 10 bases between them. This CDR3 has 15 residues. Germline loops: CDR1 SGHRS, CDR2 YFSETQ. CDR3 DNA: TGCGCCAGCAGCTTGGGGGCATTATACTCCTACGAGCAGTACTTC. It specifies CASSLGALYSYEQYF.

The chain uses TRBV5-8 and TRBJ2-7; D is unresolved. The V end was cut by 2 bases, the J end by 2 bases, with 8 bases between. Germline values: CDR1 SGHTS, CDR2 YDEGEE. The CDR3 extends over 13 amino acids. Written as DNA, the CDR3 is TGTGCCAGCAGCTTTGGCCAGACCTACGAGCAGTACTTC. Protein sequence: CASSFGQTYEQYF. Together with reference TRBV5-8 and TRBJ2-7, the CDR3 gives the full variable domain: EAGVTQSPTHLIKTRGQQATLRCSPISGHTSVYWYQQALGLGLQFLLWYDEGEERNRGNFPPRFSGRQFPNYSSELNVNALELEDSALYLCASSFGQTYEQYFGPGTRLTVT.

The chain joins TRBV12-5 to TRBJ2-7; D perhaps matches TRBD1 (5 bases). The CDR3 totals 12 residues. Germline V CDR1 and CDR2: LGHNT, FRNRAP. The germline V and J ends were trimmed by 3 bases and 6 bases, with 9 bases remaining between them. CDR3 amino acids: CASGFRASEQYF. The DNA of the CDR3 is TGTGCTAGTGGTTTCAGGGCGTCCGAGCAGTACTTC.

Turning to this clone: The junction departs from germline at one end; a sequencing error may be responsible. The CDR3 region has the DNA TGTTCCAGCAGCTCTTTTCAGGGAAGGACTGAAGCTTTCTTT. Residues: CSSSSFQGRTEAFF. The genes are TRBV7-9 and TRBJ1-1; D possibly corresponds to TRBD1 (5 bases). The germline V gene has CDR1 SEHNR and CDR2 FQNEAQ (reference sequence). The CDR3 runs to 14 residues. The complete variable domain, with remaining parts taken from reference TRBV7-9 and TRBJ1-1, reads DTGVSQNPRHKITKRGQNVTFRCDPISEHNRLYWYRQTLGQGPEFLTYFQNEAQLEKSRLLSDRFSAERPKGSFSTLEIQRTEQGDSAMYLCSSSSFQGRTEAFFGQGTRLTVV.

The rearrangement uses TRBV5-1 and TRBJ1-4, with D tentatively TRBD1 (6 bases). Germline lookup yields CDR1 SGHRS and CDR2 YFSETQ. The germline V and J ends were trimmed by 0 bases and 4 bases, with 16 bases remaining between them. The CDR3 is 17 residues long. CDR3 loop: CASSLVGGPERNEKLFF. CDR3 nucleotides: TGCGCCAGCAGCTTGGTAGGGGGACCTGAACGTAATGAAAAACTGTTTTTT.